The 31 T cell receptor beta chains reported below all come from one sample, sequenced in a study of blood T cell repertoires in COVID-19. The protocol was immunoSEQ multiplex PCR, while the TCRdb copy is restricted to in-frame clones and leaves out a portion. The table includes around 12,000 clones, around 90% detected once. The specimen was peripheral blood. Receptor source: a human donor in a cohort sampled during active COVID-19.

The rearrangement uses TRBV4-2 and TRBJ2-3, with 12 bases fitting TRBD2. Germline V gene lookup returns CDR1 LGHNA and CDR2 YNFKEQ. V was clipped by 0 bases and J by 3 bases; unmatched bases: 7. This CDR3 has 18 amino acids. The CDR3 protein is CASSQELAGGWRTDTQYF. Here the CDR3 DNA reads TGTGCCAGCAGCCAAGAACTAGCGGGAGGTTGGAGAACAGATACGCAGTATTTT.

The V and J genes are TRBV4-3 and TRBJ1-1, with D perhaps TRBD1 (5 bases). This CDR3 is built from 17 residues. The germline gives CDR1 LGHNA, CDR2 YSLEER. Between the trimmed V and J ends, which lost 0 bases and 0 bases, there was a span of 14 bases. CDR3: CASSQDTIGDLNTEAFF. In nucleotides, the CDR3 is TGCGCCAGCAGCCAAGATACCATAGGGGACTTGAACACTGAAGCTTTCTTT.

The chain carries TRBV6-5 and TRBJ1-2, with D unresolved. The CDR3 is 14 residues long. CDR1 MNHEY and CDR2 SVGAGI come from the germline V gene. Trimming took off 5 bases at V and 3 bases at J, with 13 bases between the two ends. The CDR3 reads CASSQPRVYYGYTF. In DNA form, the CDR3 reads TGTGCCAGCAGTCAACCGCGGGTGTACTATGGCTACACCTTC.

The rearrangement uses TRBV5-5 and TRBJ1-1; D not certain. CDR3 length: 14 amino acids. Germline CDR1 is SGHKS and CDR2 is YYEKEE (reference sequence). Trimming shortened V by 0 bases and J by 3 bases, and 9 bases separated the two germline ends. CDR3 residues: CASSLDPGYTEAFF. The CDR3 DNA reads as TGTGCCAGCAGCTTGGATCCGGGATACACTGAAGCTTTCTTT.

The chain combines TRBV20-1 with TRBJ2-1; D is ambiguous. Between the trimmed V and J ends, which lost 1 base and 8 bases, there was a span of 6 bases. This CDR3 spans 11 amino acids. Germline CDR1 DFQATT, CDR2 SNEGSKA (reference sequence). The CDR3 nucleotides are TGCAGTGCTAGAGGGAGAGATGAGCAGTTCTTC. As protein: CSARGRDEQFF.

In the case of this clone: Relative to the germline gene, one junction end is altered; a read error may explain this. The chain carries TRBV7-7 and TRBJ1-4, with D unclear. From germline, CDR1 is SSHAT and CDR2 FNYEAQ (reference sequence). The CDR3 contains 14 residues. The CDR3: CASSRGATNEKLFF. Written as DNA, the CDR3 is TGTGCTAGCAGCCGCGGGGCAACTAATGAAAAACTGTTTTTT.

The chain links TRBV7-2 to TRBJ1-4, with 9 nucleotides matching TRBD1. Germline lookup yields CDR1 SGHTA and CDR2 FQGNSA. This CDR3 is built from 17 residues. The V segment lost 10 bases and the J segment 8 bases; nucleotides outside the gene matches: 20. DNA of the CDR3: TGTGCCATCGAGAACCCGTTACAGGACAGGGGTATCGAAAAACTGTTTTTT. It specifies CAIENPLQDRGIEKLFF.

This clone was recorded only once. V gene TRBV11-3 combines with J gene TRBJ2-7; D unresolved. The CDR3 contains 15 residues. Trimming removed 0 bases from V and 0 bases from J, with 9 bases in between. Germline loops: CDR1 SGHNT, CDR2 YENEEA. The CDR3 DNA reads TGTGCCAGCAGCTTAGATCCTCAACACTCCTACGAGCAGTACTTC. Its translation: CASSLDPQHSYEQYF.

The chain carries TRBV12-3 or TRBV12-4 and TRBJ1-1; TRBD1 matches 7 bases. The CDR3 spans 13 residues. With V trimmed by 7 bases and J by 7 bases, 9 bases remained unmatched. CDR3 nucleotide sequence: TGTGCCAGCACCTACGTAAGGACAGGTGAAGCTTTCTTT. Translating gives CASTYVRTGEAFF.

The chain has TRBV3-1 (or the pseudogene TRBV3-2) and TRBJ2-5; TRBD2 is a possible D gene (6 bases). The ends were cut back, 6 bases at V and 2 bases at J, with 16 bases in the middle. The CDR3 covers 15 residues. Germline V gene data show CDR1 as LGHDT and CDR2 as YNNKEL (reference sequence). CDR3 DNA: TGTGCCAGCAGGGGCGGGAATGTTGCGCAAGAGACCCAGTACTTC. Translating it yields CASRGGNVAQETQYF.

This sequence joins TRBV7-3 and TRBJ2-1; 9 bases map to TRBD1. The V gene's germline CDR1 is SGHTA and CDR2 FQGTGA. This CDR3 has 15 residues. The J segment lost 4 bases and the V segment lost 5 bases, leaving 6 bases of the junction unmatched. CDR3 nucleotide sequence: TGTGCCAGCAGCGAGACAGGGGGAGAATACAATGAGCAGTTCTTC. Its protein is CASSETGGEYNEQFF.

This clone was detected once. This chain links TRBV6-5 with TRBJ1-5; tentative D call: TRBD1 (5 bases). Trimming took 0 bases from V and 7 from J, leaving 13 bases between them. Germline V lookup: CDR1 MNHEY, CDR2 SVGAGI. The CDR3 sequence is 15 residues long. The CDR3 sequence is CASSYSRGVYQPQHF. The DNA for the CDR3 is TGTGCCAGCAGTTACTCGCGGGGGGTGTACCAGCCCCAGCATTTT.

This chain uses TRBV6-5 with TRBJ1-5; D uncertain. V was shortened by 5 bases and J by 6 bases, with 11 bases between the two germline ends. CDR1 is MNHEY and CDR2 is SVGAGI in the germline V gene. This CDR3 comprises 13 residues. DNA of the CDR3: TGTGCCAGCAGTACCCGAACGGGTCAGCCCCAGCATTTT. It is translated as CASSTRTGQPQHF.

In nucleotides, the CDR3 is TGTGCCACCAGCAGAGATCGAGGCAGTAGTAATGAAAAACTGTTTTTT. This encodes CATSRDRGSSNEKLFF. V and J are TRBV15 and TRBJ1-4; no definite D call. CDR1 is LNHNV and CDR2 is YYDKDF in the germline V gene (reference sequence). The CDR3 has 16 amino acids. The V end lost 0 bases, the J end lost 4 bases, and 12 bases lay between the germline ends. Supplemented by reference TRBV15 and TRBJ1-4, the full variable domain reads DAMVIQNPRYQVTQFGKPVTLSCSQTLNHNVMYWYQQKSSQAPKLLFHYYDKDFNNEADTPDNFQSRRPNTSFCFLDIRSPGLGDTAMYLCATSRDRGSSNEKLFFGSGTQLSVL.

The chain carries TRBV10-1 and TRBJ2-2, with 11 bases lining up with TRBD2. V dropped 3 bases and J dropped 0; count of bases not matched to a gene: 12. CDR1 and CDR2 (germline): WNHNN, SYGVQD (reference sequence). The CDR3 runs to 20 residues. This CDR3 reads CASSDSTWTSGLPNTGELFF. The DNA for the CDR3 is TGCGCCAGCAGTGATTCGACGTGGACTAGCGGGCTCCCGAACACCGGGGAGCTGTTTTTT.

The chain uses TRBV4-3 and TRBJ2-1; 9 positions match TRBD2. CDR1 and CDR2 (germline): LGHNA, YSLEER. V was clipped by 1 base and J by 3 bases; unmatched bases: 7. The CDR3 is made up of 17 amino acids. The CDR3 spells CASSQAFRRGGYNEQFF. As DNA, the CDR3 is TGCGCCAGCAGCCAAGCGTTTCGGCGGGGGGGCTACAATGAGCAGTTCTTC.

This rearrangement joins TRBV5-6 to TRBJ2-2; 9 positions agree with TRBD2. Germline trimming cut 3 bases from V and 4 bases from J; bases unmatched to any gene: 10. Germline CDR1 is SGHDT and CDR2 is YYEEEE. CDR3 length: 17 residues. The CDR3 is CASSWAGTSLGTGELFF. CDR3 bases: TGTGCCAGCAGCTGGGCCGGGACTAGCCTAGGCACCGGGGAGCTGTTTTTT.

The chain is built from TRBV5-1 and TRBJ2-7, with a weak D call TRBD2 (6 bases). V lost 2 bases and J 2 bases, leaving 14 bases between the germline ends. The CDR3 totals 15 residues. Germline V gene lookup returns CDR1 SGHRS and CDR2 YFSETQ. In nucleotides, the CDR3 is TGCGCCAGCAGCTTTACGGGAGTAAAGCCCTACGAGCAGTACTTC. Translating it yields CASSFTGVKPYEQYF.

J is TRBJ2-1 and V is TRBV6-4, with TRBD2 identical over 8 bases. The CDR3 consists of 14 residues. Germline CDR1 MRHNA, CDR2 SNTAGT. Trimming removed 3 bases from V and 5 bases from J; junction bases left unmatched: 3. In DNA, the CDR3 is TGTGCCAGCAGTGAGGTAGCGGGGCACAATGAGCAGTTCTTC. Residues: CASSEVAGHNEQFF.

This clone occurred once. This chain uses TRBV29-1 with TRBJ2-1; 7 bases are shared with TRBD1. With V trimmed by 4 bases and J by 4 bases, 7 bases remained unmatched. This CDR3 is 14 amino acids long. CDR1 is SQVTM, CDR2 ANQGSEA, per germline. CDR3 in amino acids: CSVGRGTAYNEQFF. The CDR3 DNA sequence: TGCAGCGTTGGTCGTGGGACAGCTTACAATGAGCAGTTCTTC.

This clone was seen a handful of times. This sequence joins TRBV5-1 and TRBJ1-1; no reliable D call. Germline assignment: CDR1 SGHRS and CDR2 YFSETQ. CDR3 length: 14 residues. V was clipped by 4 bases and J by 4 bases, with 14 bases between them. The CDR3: CASSRSFSGTEAFF. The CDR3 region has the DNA TGCGCCAGCAGCCGGTCGTTCAGCGGCACTGAAGCTTTCTTT.

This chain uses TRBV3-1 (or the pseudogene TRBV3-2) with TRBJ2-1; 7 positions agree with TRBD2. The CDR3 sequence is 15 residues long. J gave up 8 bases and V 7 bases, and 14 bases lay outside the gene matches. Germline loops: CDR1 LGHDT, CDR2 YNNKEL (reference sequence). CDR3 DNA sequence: TGTGCCAGCAACGCAAGATCCCGGGGGGTAGATGAGCAGTTCTTC. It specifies CASNARSRGVDEQFF.

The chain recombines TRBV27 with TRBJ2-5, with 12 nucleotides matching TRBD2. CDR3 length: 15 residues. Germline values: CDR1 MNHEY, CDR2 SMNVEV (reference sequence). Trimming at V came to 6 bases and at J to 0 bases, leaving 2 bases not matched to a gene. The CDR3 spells CASSRTSGDQETQYF. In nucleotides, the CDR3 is TGTGCCAGCAGCCGGACTAGCGGGGACCAAGAGACCCAGTACTTC.

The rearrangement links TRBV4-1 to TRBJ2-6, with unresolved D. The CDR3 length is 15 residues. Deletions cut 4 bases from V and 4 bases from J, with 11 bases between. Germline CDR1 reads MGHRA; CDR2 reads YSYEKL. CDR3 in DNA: TGCGCCAGCAGCCGAGCTCAAACCGGGGCCAACGTCCTGACTTTC. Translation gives CASSRAQTGANVLTF.

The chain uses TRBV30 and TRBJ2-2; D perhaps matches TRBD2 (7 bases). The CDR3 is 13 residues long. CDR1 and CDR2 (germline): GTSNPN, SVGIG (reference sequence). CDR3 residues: CVGGHLNTGELFF. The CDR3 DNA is TGTGTCGGGGGGCACTTGAACACCGGGGAGCTGTTTTTT.

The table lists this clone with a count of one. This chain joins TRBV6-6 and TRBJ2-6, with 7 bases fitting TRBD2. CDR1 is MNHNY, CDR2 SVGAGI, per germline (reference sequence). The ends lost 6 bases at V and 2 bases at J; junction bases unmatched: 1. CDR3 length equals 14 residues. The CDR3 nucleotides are TGTGCCAGCAGGGGAGGGACTGGGGCCAACGTCCTGACTTTC. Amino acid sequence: CASRGGTGANVLTF.

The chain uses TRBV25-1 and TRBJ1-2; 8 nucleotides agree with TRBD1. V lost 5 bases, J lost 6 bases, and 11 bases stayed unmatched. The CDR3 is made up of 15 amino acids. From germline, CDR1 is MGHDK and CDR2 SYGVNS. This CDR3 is CASSSRQGRYDGYTF. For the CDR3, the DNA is TGTGCCAGCAGTTCCCGACAGGGGAGATATGATGGCTACACCTTC.

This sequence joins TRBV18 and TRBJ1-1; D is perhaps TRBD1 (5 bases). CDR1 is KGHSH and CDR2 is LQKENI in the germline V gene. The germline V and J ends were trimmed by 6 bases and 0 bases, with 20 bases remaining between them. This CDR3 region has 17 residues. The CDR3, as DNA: TGTGCCAGCTCCCGCACTCGAGCCTCACAGGTGAACACTGAAGCTTTCTTT. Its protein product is CASSRTRASQVNTEAFF.

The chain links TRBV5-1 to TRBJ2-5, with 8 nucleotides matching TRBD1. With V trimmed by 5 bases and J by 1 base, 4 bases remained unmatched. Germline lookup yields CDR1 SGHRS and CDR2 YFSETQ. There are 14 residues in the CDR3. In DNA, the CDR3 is TGCGCCAGCAGACCAGGACAGGGCCAAGAGACCCAGTACTTC. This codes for CASRPGQGQETQYF.

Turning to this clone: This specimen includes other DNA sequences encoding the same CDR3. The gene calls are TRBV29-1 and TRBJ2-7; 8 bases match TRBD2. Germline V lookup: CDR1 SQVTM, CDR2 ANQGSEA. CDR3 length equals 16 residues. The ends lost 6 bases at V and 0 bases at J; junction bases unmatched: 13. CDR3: CSVPRGEGGSSYEQYF. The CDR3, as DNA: TGCAGCGTGCCGCGGGGGGAGGGAGGGTCCTCCTACGAGCAGTACTTC.

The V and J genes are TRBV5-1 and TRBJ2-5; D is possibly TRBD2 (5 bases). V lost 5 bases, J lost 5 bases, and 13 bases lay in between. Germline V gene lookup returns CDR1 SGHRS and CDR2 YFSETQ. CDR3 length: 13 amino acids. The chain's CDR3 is CASRVGGGETQYF. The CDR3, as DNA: TGCGCCAGCAGGGTAGGAGGTGGGGAGACCCAGTACTTC.